This section outlines one TCR beta chain sequence together with its context. The entry originates in a study of control samples from healthy donors and cancer patients. Libraries were prepared by immunoSEQ multiplex PCR; TCRdb keeps only in-frame clonotypes and omits some of them. The sample lists roughly 100,000 clones, roughly 92% occurring once. The sequence was obtained from a human donor in good health. The donor label of this sample is uncertain. The specimen was blood.

For the CDR3, the DNA is TGTGCCAGCAGCGCCGCCGGGGGGAGCACAGATACGCAGTATTTT. The encoded protein is CASSAAGGSTDTQYF. V usage is TRBV7-3 and J usage is TRBJ2-3, with TRBD2 identical over 7 bases. Germline V gene lookup returns CDR1 SGHTA and CDR2 FQGTGA. V lost 5 bases, J lost 0 bases, and 5 bases stayed unmatched. The CDR3 covers 15 residues.